The source of this T cell receptor (beta chain) is a study of OX40 agonist ivuxolimab in advanced cancers. This table comes from immunoSEQ multiplex PCR, and its TCRdb copy is limited to in-frame clones, with some not included. The sample lists nearly 50,000 clones, 85% to 90% occurring once. CDR1 and CDR2 from the germline V gene are MNHEY and SMNVEV (reference sequence). The CDR3 consists of 11 residues. The sample here was CD4+ or CD8+ T cells sorted from blood, taken in a trial of the OX40 agonist ivuxolimab. J is TRBJ2-5 and V is TRBV27; D remains ambiguous. Matching the DNA end better, TRBJ2-7 makes the J call doubtful. The clonotype was recovered from an adult with an advanced solid tumor such as melanoma, head and neck, liver or kidney cancer. Written as DNA, the CDR3 is TGTGCCAGCAGTTCCTCCTACGAGCAGTACTTC. Translated, it gives CASSSSYEQYF.